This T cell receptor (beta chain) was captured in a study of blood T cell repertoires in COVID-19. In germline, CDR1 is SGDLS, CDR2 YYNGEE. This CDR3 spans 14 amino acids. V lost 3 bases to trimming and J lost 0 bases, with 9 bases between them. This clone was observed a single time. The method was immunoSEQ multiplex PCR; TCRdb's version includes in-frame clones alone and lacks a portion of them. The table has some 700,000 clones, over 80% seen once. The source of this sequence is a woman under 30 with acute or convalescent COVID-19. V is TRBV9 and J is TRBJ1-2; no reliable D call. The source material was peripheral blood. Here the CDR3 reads CASSGMTPNYGYTF. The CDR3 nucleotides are TGTGCCAGCAGCGGAATGACACCTAACTATGGCTACACCTTC.